This T cell receptor (beta chain) was obtained from a study of shared clonotypes between healthy human individuals. This CDR3 has 14 residues. V dropped 4 bases and J dropped 4; count of bases not matched to a gene: 5. The germline V gene has CDR1 SGHRS and CDR2 YFSETQ. In its sample, this clone was seen once. Its specificity is not known. Every subset's genomic DNA went evenly onto several immunoSEQ plates. Sequencing was performed with immunoSEQ multiplex PCR; in TCRdb, only in-frame clones are kept and a portion is missing. The sample lists 1.4 million or so clones; about 98.5% were seen once. Study-wide points: In the sorted subsets, rarefaction showed sequencing was incomplete despite large depth.

The sequencing sample was made of naive CD4+ T cells sorted from blood. Sample subset: CD45RA+ positively selected. The sequence was collected from a young man in good health. This chain joins TRBV5-1 and TRBJ2-1, with 7 bases lining up with TRBD1. CDR3 sequence reads: CASSRDRKYNEQFF. CDR3 nucleotides: TGCGCCAGCAGCCGGGACAGAAAGTACAATGAGCAGTTCTTC.